Listed below are T cell receptor beta chains from one sample, sequenced in a study of CD8 T cells in ankylosing spondylitis. A single record per CDR3 protein comes from TCRdb applying MiXCR to the 5' RACE reads. The table lists 300,000 to 350,000 distinct CDR3 sequences, more than 20% of them singletons, with 3.5% in the top ten. Sequencing used blood, either unsorted or a sorted T cell fraction (not recorded which). These receptor sequences come from a female donor with ankylosing spondylitis or in good health (not recorded which). The CDR3 runs from the conserved cysteine through the conserved F or W. The order of the fields is V gene, D gene, clone size, J gene, CDR3 protein, CDR3 DNA. The D gene is left open where the match is weak. Clone sizes are given selectively: once, few, many, or a class where the clone is expanded.

TRBV7-2	TRBD1	.	TRBJ2-2	CASSSRQGYTGELFF	TGTGCCAGCAGCTCCCGACAGGGGTACACCGGGGAGCTGTTTTTT
TRBV20-1	.	many	TRBJ2-3	CSASSGSTDTQYF	TGCAGTGCTTCCAGCGGGAGCACAGATACGCAGTATTTT
TRBV7-2	.	.	TRBJ2-7	CASRSGAVWAYEQYF	TGTGCCAGCAGATCCGGCGCGGTCTGGGCCTACGAGCAGTACTTC
TRBV24-1	.	.	TRBJ1-1	CATSDWSGTEAFF	TGTGCCACCAGTGATTGGTCAGGAACTGAAGCTTTCTTT
TRBV7-9	TRBD1	many	TRBJ1-2	CASSWGQDYGYTF	TGTGCCAGCAGCTGGGGACAGGACTATGGCTACACCTTC
TRBV9	TRBD2	.	TRBJ2-1	CASSVRTSSYNEQFF	TGTGCCAGCAGCGTCCGGACTAGCTCCTACAATGAGCAGTTCTTC
TRBV10-3	.	.	TRBJ1-1	CAISENRNTEAFF	TGTGCCATCAGTGAGAATCGGAACACTGAAGCTTTCTTT
TRBV12-3/TRBV12-4	TRBD1	few	TRBJ1-4	CASSPRDRGGEKLFF	TGTGCCAGCAGTCCCCGGGACAGGGGAGGTGAAAAACTGTTTTTT
TRBV20-1	.	few	TRBJ2-7	CSASGGPSYEQYF	TGCAGTGCTAGTGGAGGGCCTTCCTACGAGCAGTACTTC
TRBV29-1	.	few	TRBJ1-3	CSVEEGDRSFGNTIYF	TGCAGCGTTGAAGAGGGAGACAGGAGCTTTGGAAACACCATATATTTT
TRBV20-1	.	few	TRBJ2-1	CSASPGTVLYNEQFF	TGCAGTGCTTCTCCCGGGACGGTACTTTACAATGAGCAGTTCTTC
TRBV6-1	.	.	TRBJ2-5	CASGQGGEETQYF	TGTGCCAGCGGGCAGGGGGGGGAAGAGACCCAGTACTTC
TRBV5-1	.	few	TRBJ2-7	CASSLAEGFTQYF	TGCGCCAGCAGCTTGGCCGAGGGGTTCACGCAGTACTTC
TRBV20-1	.	many	TRBJ2-4	CSADREGLANIQYF	TGCAGTGCGGACCGAGAAGGCCTAGCCAACATTCAGTACTTC
TRBV2	.	.	TRBJ2-1	CASSEIWGITNNEQFF	TGTGCCAGCAGTGAGATCTGGGGGATTACGAACAATGAGCAGTTCTTC
TRBV24-1	.	many	TRBJ2-1	CATSETRWGSVFNEQFF	TGTGCCACCAGTGAGACCAGATGGGGGAGTGTTTTTAATGAGCAGTTCTTC
TRBV29-1	TRBD2	many	TRBJ2-1	CSAGWASGTHNEQFF	TGCAGCGCTGGGTGGGCTAGCGGGACTCACAATGAGCAGTTCTTC
TRBV7-2	.	.	TRBJ2-7	CASSFLARDEQYF	TGTGCCAGCAGCTTCCTAGCTAGGGACGAGCAGTACTTC
TRBV4-3	TRBD2	many	TRBJ2-2	CASSSLAGGTGELFF	TGCGCCAGCTCCTCACTAGCGGGAGGGACCGGGGAGCTGTTTTTT
TRBV20-1	.	.	TRBJ2-3	CSAPANTQYF	TGCAGTGCCCCTGCCAATACGCAGTATTTT
TRBV20-1	TRBD1	few	TRBJ2-6	CSALSRQGFSSGANVLTF	TGCAGTGCACTCTCGAGACAGGGGTTTAGTTCTGGGGCCAACGTCCTGACTTTC
TRBV7-2	.	.	TRBJ1-1	CASSLASGGEAFF	TGTGCCAGCAGCTTAGCCTCGGGGGGTGAAGCTTTCTTT
TRBV9	TRBD1	few	TRBJ2-1	CASSNGQAHYNEQFF	TGTGCCAGCAGCAACGGACAGGCCCACTACAATGAGCAGTTCTTC
TRBV12-3/TRBV12-4	.	many	TRBJ1-4	CASSPFGEKLFF	TGTGCCAGCAGCCCCTTTGGTGAAAAACTGTTTTTT
TRBV28	.	.	TRBJ1-4	CASSLWQGKGKLFF	TGTGCCAGCAGTTTGTGGCAGGGCAAGGGAAAACTGTTTTTT
TRBV24-1	.	few	TRBJ2-3	CATSDPGFGTDTQYF	TGTGCCACCAGTGATCCGGGATTTGGCACAGATACGCAGTATTTT
TRBV6-1	.	.	TRBJ1-2	CASSREDGNGYTF	TGTGCCAGCAGCCGAGAGGATGGGAATGGCTACACCTTC
TRBV20-1	TRBD1	few	TRBJ1-4	CSGTGFSEKLFF	TGCAGTGGGACAGGGTTTTCTGAAAAACTGTTTTTT
TRBV7-3	.	many	TRBJ2-3	CASSLQGTSTDTQYF	TGTGCCAGCAGCTTACAGGGAACTAGCACAGATACGCAGTATTTT
TRBV6-1	TRBD1	.	TRBJ1-4	CASSSGQLNEKLFF	TGTGCCAGCAGCTCGGGACAGCTTAATGAAAAACTGTTTTTT
TRBV6-6	.	.	TRBJ1-2	CASSQIRYGYTF	TGTGCCAGCAGTCAAATCCGATATGGCTACACCTTC